This TCR beta chain was observed in a study of cytomegalovirus exposure and HLA in healthy donors. Turning to the study itself: As an earlier analysis found, about 179 million T cells yielded about 120 million unique TCR beta sequences. General observations from the study: In an earlier analysis, about 90% or about 30%: the productive usage of most TCR beta V segments. Researchers left out some V segments, among them TRBV6-2 and TRBV6-3, as indistinguishable.

Use of 60 Vbeta and 13 Jbeta primers characterized the PCR. Source study methods: In a later analysis, some 80 million unique TCR beta chains included roughly 11 million shared by two or more donors. The data were produced by immunoSEQ multiplex PCR, yet TCRdb's version contains in-frame clones alone and is incomplete. V and J calls and clone size are given by that table; D and trimming were obtained from the DNA. The sample has tens of thousands of clones, more than 55% seen once. Germline CDR1 and CDR2: SGHTA and FQGNSA. The CDR3 has 13 residues. Between the trimmed V and J ends, which lost 2 bases and 2 bases, there was a span of 6 bases. As regards this clone: Its specificity is unknown.

The clonotype originates from a human donor in good health. Sequenced material: PBMCs. The chain couples TRBV7-2 to TRBJ1-2; maybe TRBD1 (5 bases). The CDR3 coding sequence is TGTGCCAGCAGCTTACGGACAAACTATGGCTACACCTTC. This gives the protein CASSLRTNYGYTF.